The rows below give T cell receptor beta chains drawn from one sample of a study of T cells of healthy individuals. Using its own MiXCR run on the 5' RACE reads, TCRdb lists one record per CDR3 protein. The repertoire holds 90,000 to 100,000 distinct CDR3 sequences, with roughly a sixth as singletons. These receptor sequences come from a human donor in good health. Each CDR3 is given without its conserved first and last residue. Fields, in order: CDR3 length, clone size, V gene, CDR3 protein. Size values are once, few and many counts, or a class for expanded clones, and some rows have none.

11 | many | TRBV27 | ASSFGPFDTQY
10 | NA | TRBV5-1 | ASSPGMLEQF
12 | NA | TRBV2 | ASNPSASYNEQF
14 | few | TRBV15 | ATSNHRSMRAYEQY
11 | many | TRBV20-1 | SASFAPNTEAF
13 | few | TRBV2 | ASSGTGVVTGELF
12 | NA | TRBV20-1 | SARATSGGVPLH
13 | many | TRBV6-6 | ASSYVSYSNQPQH
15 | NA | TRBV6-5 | ASSYSLVSGGTDTQY
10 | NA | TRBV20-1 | SYKRAGNIQY
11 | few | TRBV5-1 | ASSLASTDTQY
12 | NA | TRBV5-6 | ASSPKTGGETQY
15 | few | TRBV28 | ASSLVLLAGGQETQY
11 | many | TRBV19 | ASSPRRAGEQY
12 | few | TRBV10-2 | ASSEKVGVYGYT
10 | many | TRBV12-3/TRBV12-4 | ASSFLANEQF
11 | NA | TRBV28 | ASSPTWRETQY
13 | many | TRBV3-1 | ASSQGRLPRDTQY
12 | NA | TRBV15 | ATSTLNSNQPQH
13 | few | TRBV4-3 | ASSLSGSSYNEQF
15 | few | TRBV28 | ASRTQTGTSGADTQY
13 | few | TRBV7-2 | ASSLVDLSTGELF
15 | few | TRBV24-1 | ATSDFRSGDRTYEQY
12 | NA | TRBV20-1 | SARHRTGGQPQH
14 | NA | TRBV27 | ASSPVGSGTEREQY
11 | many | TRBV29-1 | SVEVRGTDTQY
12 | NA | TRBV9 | ASSPPPHGNTIY
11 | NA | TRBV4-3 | ASSQAGGQPQH
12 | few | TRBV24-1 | ATSDQTGGWGYT
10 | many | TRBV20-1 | SARIGDTEAF
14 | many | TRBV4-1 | ASSQSLLAGGNEQF
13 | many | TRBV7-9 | ASSPPGQGTDTQY
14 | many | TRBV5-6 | ASSLTSGGAGDTQY
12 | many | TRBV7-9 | ASSLTGSTGELF
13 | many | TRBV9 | ASSVGGQPIYEQY
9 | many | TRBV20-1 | SALFGDTQY
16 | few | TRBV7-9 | ASRSTITGGRHQETQY
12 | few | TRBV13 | ASSLGRDREPQH
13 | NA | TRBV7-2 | ASSPRGPHTGELF
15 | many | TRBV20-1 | SANSGGTTEGDTEAF
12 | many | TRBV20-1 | SARDQRGAWEQF
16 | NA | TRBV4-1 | ASSQGSGVPWGVEPQH
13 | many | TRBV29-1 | SVEGAGGPTDTQY
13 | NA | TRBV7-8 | ASSLGGGSATEAF
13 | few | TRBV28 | ASSTDRNSNQPQH
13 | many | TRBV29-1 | SVDERQGPGRGYT
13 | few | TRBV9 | ASSVAAFPGNEQF
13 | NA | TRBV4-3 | ASSQDAGPQETQY
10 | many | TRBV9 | ASSRAAGELF
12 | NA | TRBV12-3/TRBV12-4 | ASSRREVSSPLH
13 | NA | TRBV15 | ATSRDGSGRQPQH
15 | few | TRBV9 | ASSVNGGGTVNTEAF
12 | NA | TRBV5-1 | ASSPGGRNYGYT
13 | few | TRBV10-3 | AISRPGPNTGELF
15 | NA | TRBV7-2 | ASSLALLAGFTDTQY
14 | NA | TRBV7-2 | ASSPLADRRLYGYT
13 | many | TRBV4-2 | ASSQDGLSTDTQY
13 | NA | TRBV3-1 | ASSQGVARDQPQH